This T cell receptor beta chain was observed in a study of blood T cell repertoires in COVID-19. Only one count was recorded for this clone. Sequencing was performed with immunoSEQ multiplex PCR; in TCRdb, only in-frame clones are kept and a portion is missing. This sample has more than 40,000 clones; roughly nine tenths occur once, and the top ten carry under 4%. The trim removed 3 bases at V and 11 bases at J, leaving 5 bases unmatched. The CDR3 covers 13 residues. In germline, CDR1 is MDHEN, CDR2 SYDVKM. This TCR was recovered from a woman aged 50 to 60 who had recovered from COVID-19. The sample consisted of PBMCs or T cells enriched from blood (not recorded which). The rearrangement uses TRBV28 and TRBJ2-5; 11 bases map to TRBD2. The CDR3 DNA sequence: TGTGCCAGCAGTTTGGGGACTAGCGGCCTGCAGTACTTC. Amino acid sequence: CASSLGTSGLQYF.